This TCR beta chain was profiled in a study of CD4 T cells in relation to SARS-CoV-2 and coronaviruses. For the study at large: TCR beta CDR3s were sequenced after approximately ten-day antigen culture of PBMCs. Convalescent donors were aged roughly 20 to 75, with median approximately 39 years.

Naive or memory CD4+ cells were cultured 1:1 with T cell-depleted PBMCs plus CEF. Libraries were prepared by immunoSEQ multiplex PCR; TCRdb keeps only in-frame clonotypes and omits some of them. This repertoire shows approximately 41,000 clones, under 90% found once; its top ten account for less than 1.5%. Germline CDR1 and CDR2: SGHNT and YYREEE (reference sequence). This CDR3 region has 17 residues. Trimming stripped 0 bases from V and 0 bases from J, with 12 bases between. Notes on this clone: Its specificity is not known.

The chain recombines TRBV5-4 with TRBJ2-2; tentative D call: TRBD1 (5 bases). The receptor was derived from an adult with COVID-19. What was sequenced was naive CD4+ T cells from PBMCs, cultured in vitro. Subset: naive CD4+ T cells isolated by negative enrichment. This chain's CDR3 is CASSLAGRAPNTGELFF. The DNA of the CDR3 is TGTGCCAGCAGCTTGGCGGGCAGGGCCCCGAACACCGGGGAGCTGTTTTTT.